One sample yielded the 17 T cell receptor beta chains listed below, sequenced in a study of blood T cells in healthy people across ages (dated by TCRdb to 2015 to 2017). Libraries were constructed by 5' RACE. These reads were obtained on an Illumina HiSeq 2500. A second PCR of about 7 to 12 cycles was performed with a sample-barcoded 5' primer and a J-beta primer mix. The raw public data were reprocessed by TCRdb itself: fastp quality trimming at Q25, MiXCR clonotype calling, in-frame beta chains only. Every entry covers one CDR3 protein and lists the most common genes and DNA from its rows. This sample gives about 1.6 million distinct CDR3 sequences in total; roughly 30% of them show up just once. About 11% of the sample is taken by the ten largest. The sequencing input was blood. The receptors stem from a woman aged 25 to 39 in good health.

The chain employs TRBV9 and TRBJ1-1, with D perhaps matching TRBD1 (5 bases). The CDR3 totals 18 residues. With 0 bases removed from V and 0 bases from J, the gap between germline ends came to 18 bases. Per the germline V gene, CDR1 is SGDLS and CDR2 is YYNGEE. CDR3 in amino acids: CASSVAFGDSRMNTEAFF. CDR3 nucleotide sequence: TGTGCCAGCAGCGTAGCTTTTGGAGACAGTCGGATGAACACTGAAGCTTTCTTT.

The rearrangement links TRBV7-2 to TRBJ2-7; TRBD2 matches at 7 bases. The J segment lost 0 bases and the V segment lost 5 bases, leaving 4 bases of the junction unmatched. The CDR3 sequence is 14 residues long. Germline V gene sequence: CDR1 SGHTA, CDR2 FQGNSA. This chain's CDR3 is CASSESGVSYEQYF. CDR3 bases: TGTGCCAGCAGCGAAAGCGGGGTCTCCTACGAGCAGTACTTC. The full variable domain, in which reference TRBV7-2 and TRBJ2-7 provide the parts outside the CDR3, is GAGVSQSPSNKVTEKGKDVELRCDPISGHTALYWYRQSLGQGLEFLIYFQGNSAPDKSGLPSDRFSAERTGGSVSTLTIQRTQQEDSAVYLCASSESGVSYEQYFGPGTRLTVT.

The sample holds a few counts of this clonotype. The chain employs TRBV7-9 and TRBJ2-1, with 8 bases aligning to TRBD2. The CDR3 spans 15 residues. Germline CDR1 is SEHNR and CDR2 is FQNEAQ (reference sequence). V shed 6 bases, J shed 5 bases, and the junction held 9 bases outside the gene matches. The CDR3 region is CASRSGGRPNNEQFF. CDR3 nucleotides: TGTGCCAGCAGGTCAGGCGGGAGGCCTAACAATGAGCAGTTCTTC. Supplemented by reference TRBV7-9 and TRBJ2-1, the full variable domain reads DTGVSQNPRHKITKRGQNVTFRCDPISEHNRLYWYRQTLGQGPEFLTYFQNEAQLEKSRLLSDRFSAERPKGSFSTLEIQRTEQGDSAMYLCASRSGGRPNNEQFFGPGTRLTVL.

The CDR3: CASSPGLAGLNEQFF. In DNA form, the CDR3 reads TGTGCCAGCAGCCCGGGACTAGCGGGACTTAATGAGCAGTTCTTC. V is TRBV7-9 and J is TRBJ2-1; 13 nucleotides agree with TRBD2. V shed 5 bases and J 7 bases; nucleotides not matched to a gene: 5. The CDR3 is 15 residues long. Germline CDR1 reads SEHNR; CDR2 reads FQNEAQ (reference sequence).

This clonotype was seen a single time. This chain uses TRBV29-1 with TRBJ2-7, with a tentative D call TRBD2 (6 bases). The assigned J gene may be wrong: the sequence end matches TRBJ2-5 better. The CDR3 spans 14 residues. In germline, CDR1 is SQVTM, CDR2 ANQGSEA. The CDR3 region has the DNA TGCAGCGTTCAAACCGGGAGTAGAAAAGAGACCCAGTACTTC. Translating gives CSVQTGSRKETQYF.

A few counts support this clonotype. The chain uses TRBV20-1 and TRBJ2-1; 12 nucleotides line up with TRBD2. CDR3 length: 17 residues. Losses at the gene ends were 6 bases for V and 0 bases for J; bases not matched to a gene: 9. Per the germline V gene, CDR1 is DFQATT and CDR2 is SNEGSKA (reference sequence). CDR3 protein: CSASGGLAGFSYNEQFF. The CDR3 bases are TGCAGTGCGAGCGGCGGACTAGCGGGGTTCTCCTACAATGAGCAGTTCTTC.

This clonotype was observed at least ten times. The chain joins TRBV28 to TRBJ2-7, with TRBD1 matching over 9 bases. Germline CDR1 MDHEN, CDR2 SYDVKM. The CDR3 runs to 14 residues. The trim removed 6 bases at V and 5 bases at J, leaving 8 bases unmatched. Here the CDR3 reads CASRQGAHSDEQYF. In nucleotides, the CDR3 is TGTGCCAGCAGACAGGGGGCGCATTCCGACGAGCAGTACTTC.

In its sample, this clonotype was seen many times. This chain uses TRBV9 with TRBJ2-1, with D perhaps assigned TRBD1 or TRBD2 (5 bases each). Germline lookup yields CDR1 SGDLS and CDR2 YYNGEE. V was clipped by 0 bases and J by 2 bases, with 6 bases between them. CDR3 length equals 14 residues. The CDR3 protein is CASSVGGTYNEQFF. The CDR3 DNA reads as TGTGCCAGCAGCGTAGGGGGGACCTACAATGAGCAGTTCTTC.

This sequence joins TRBV6-5 and TRBJ2-5; 7 bases align to TRBD2. J lost 4 bases, V lost 6 bases, and 11 bases had no gene match. This CDR3 comprises 15 residues. The germline V gene encodes CDR1 MNHEY and CDR2 SVGAGI. DNA for the CDR3: TGTGCCAGCAGCTTGGGAAGGGGCGGGGGAGAGACCCAGTACTTC. This sequence encodes CASSLGRGGGETQYF.

The chain combines TRBV10-3 with TRBJ1-1, with D unresolved. The ends were cut back, 3 bases at V and 1 base at J, with 9 bases in the middle. The germline V gene encodes CDR1 ENHRY and CDR2 SYGVKD. The CDR3 runs 14 residues. The CDR3 loop reads CAISEIAGNTEAFF. For the CDR3, the DNA is TGTGCCATCAGTGAAATAGCAGGGAACACTGAAGCTTTCTTT.

This clonotype was recorded once. J is TRBJ2-7 and V is TRBV11-1; 9 bases agree with TRBD2. CDR1 is SGHAT and CDR2 is FQDESV in the germline V gene (reference sequence). This CDR3 is 15 amino acids long. The V segment lost 0 bases and the J segment 5 bases; nucleotides outside the gene matches: 5. CDR3 protein: CASSLASREGDEQYF. The CDR3 DNA is TGTGCCAGCAGCTTAGCATCGCGGGAGGGGGACGAGCAGTACTTC.

This clonotype has a count of ten or more. The rearrangement links TRBV12-3 or TRBV12-4 to TRBJ2-7; D unclear. Trimming removed 5 bases at V and 1 base at J, with 6 bases between. This CDR3 comprises 12 residues. The CDR3 DNA reads TGTGCCAGCAGTGGGCCATCCTACGAGCAGTACTTC. This sequence encodes CASSGPSYEQYF.

The V and J genes are TRBV6-1 and TRBJ2-4; TRBD2 agrees at 11 bases. The end of the DNA fits TRBJ2-7 better, so the J call may be wrong. The CDR3 extends over 15 amino acids. The germline V gene has CDR1 MNHNS and CDR2 SASEGT. CDR3 protein: CASSEQGLAGAEQYF. The CDR3 region has the DNA TGTGCCAGCAGTGAACAAGGACTAGCGGGTGCCGAGCAGTACTTC.

This rearrangement joins TRBV6-1 to TRBJ1-5; D remains unclear. V dropped 3 bases and J dropped 0 bases, with 6 bases sitting between them. The CDR3 is 14 amino acids. Looked up from germline, CDR1 is MNHNS and CDR2 is SASEGT. The CDR3 DNA reads as TGTGCCAGCAGTGATACGTCTAGCAATCAGCCCCAGCATTTT. Amino acids: CASSDTSSNQPQHF.

The rearrangement links TRBV20-1 to TRBJ1-1; TRBD1 is a possible D gene (5 bases). V dropped 5 bases and J dropped 4 bases, with 14 bases sitting between them. Germline CDR1 and CDR2: DFQATT and SNEGSKA (reference sequence). The CDR3 is 13 residues long. CDR3 DNA sequence: TGCAGTGCTCCGCAGGGAGGACGCACTGAAGCTTTCTTT. Translated, it gives CSAPQGGRTEAFF.

Remarks on this clonotype: One end of the junction varies from germline; a read error may be responsible. The chain carries TRBV20-1 and TRBJ1-2; D not resolved. The CDR3 has 15 residues. CDR1 is DFQATT and CDR2 is SNEGSKA in the germline V gene (reference sequence). Here the CDR3 reads CSARGAGGPHYDYTF. The CDR3 DNA sequence: TGCAGTGCTAGAGGAGCAGGCGGTCCGCACTATGACTACACCTTC.

The chain couples TRBV12-3 or TRBV12-4 to TRBJ1-1; 7 nucleotides line up with TRBD1. J lost 4 bases, V lost 6 bases, and 8 bases had no gene match. The CDR3 runs 14 residues. CDR3 nucleotides: TGTGCCAGCAGGGTTGGAGACAGGGTCACTGAAGCTTTCTTT. Protein product: CASRVGDRVTEAFF.